The T cell receptor beta chain under discussion was sequenced for a study of T cell repertoires in breast cancer. Blocking oligonucleotides added to a second nested PCR suppressed unpaired genes. TCRdb processed the emulsion pairing reads anew with MiXCR; each CDR3 protein has one entry. The sample has approximately 37,000 distinct CDR3 sequences, under 50% seen once. The expanded emulsion RT-PCR method captured paired alpha and beta chains from CD8+ T cells. In the case of this clonotype: Its antigen remains unidentified.

Points from the study as a whole: Eighteen TCR pairs recurred across seven or more tumors but rarely in control blood.

The V gene lost 7 bases and the J gene lost 3 bases, with 15 bases spanning the gap. Germline V gene lookup returns CDR1 KGHDR and CDR2 SFDVKD. The CDR3 consists of 15 residues. The source of this sequence is a pool of human donors with breast cancer or a healthy control (not recorded which). The sequenced sample consisted of CD8+ T cells. The rearrangement uses TRBV24-1 and TRBJ2-1; TRBD2 might be the D (6 bases). The DNA for the CDR3 is TGTGCCACCAGAGTCCGGGAGAGGATCTACAATGAGCAGTTCTTC. Protein sequence: CATRVRERIYNEQFF.